This TCR beta chain was identified during a study of post-analysis software for immune sequencing data (dated by TCRdb to the mid-2010s). In the study overall: Relapsing-remitting, secondary progressive and progressive-relapsing multiple sclerosis were recorded as disease courses, and subtype annotation was lacking for some patients. The multiple sclerosis patient repertoires were compared with roughly twelve previously published healthy control repertoires from donors aged about 6 to 26 years. A subset of samples was prepared in parallel using single-end sample barcoding, then pooled and co-amplified after Illumina adapter ligation.

A note on this clonotype: Its antigen is not yet known. The input lacks base qualities; no much larger clone sits a single base away.

To demonstrate the VDJtools post-analysis software, the study profiled TCR beta repertoires from the peripheral blood of 10 to 15 young patients with multiple sclerosis. The patients with multiple sclerosis were children and adolescents between about 6 and 17 years of age. What the study reported, not specific to this receptor: Compared with controls, multiple sclerosis patients had significantly lower normalized Chao1 diversity, a finding suggesting substantial peripheral T-cell clonal expansion. Direct clustering with F measure revealed strong co-clustering of samples prepared in the same batch, which led to a batch-effect correction. The multiple sclerosis patient group was slightly younger than the control group. Roughly 5 TRBV segments, including TRBV5-6, TRBV5-1 and TRBV20-1, were significantly more frequent in patients than controls.

CDR1 and CDR2, per the germline V gene (reference sequence), are SEHNR and FQNEAQ. The CDR3 covers 18 residues, taking in both the cysteine and the phenylalanine. Left in the record is the CDR3 DNA by itself, 54 bases read in frame from the first base. V lost 2 bases and J lost 4 bases, and the count of bases not matched to a germline gene is 11. Library construction relied on PCR. Reads for this sample came from an Illumina HiSeq 2500. Unique molecular identifiers were incorporated into TCR beta cDNA libraries to reduce PCR and sequencing biases. Approximately 500,000 cDNA molecules were obtained per 1 to 10 million input T cells, so each molecule approximated one T cell. The same protocol used for the earlier healthy control dataset was applied to prepare and sequence the patient libraries. Within a given batch, samples were prepared together, multiplexed and sequenced on the same HiSeq lane. For the original study's pipeline: MIGEC was used to process the raw barcoded reads, and molecular identifier groups with only a single read were discarded before consensus assembly and CDR3 extraction. Clonotype tables were post-analysed with VDJtools, and diversity was normalized by down-sampling all datasets to the smallest sample size. In repertoire overlap clustering, CDR3 amino acid sequences, but not nucleotide sequences, were matched to correct batch-related cross-sample contamination. TCRdb itself trimmed the public reads at Q25 with fastp, ran MiXCR and retained productive beta chains. Rows merge per CDR3 protein into single entries with the most common DNA and genes. None of the V and J calls come from the authors' own analysis; TCRdb made them. The sample table holds about 820,000 distinct CDR3 sequences, of which 53% were seen once. The top ten hold over 4% of the sample.

This clonotype originated in a girl between 10 and 17 years old with multiple sclerosis. Sequenced sample: blood. The chain employs TRBV7-9 and TRBJ2-3, with TRBD2 matching 11 junction bases. The CDR3 reads CASSLHVLAGGESDTQYF. Read as DNA, the sequence is TGTGCCAGCAGCTTACATGTCCTAGCGGGGGGCGAATCAGATACGCAGTATTTT.